These 26 T cell receptor beta chains were sequenced from one sample in a study of blood T cell repertoires in COVID-19. Measured with immunoSEQ multiplex PCR; TCRdb has only the in-frame clones, and not every one. The sample consists of about 250,000 clones, approximately 84% of them appearing once. The sequencing input was PBMCs or T cells enriched from blood (not recorded which). These receptors were obtained from a man aged 50-59 years who had recovered from COVID-19.

J is TRBJ2-3 and V is TRBV7-6; 7 bases fit TRBD2. The CDR3 is 15 amino acids. J was trimmed by 0 bases and V by 5 bases; bases with no gene match: 5. Germline V gene data show CDR1 as SGHVS and CDR2 as FNYEAQ. CDR3 DNA: TGTGCCAGCAGCCCGCTAGCGGCTAGCACAGATACGCAGTATTTT. As protein: CASSPLAASTDTQYF. The full variable domain, completed using reference TRBV7-6 and TRBJ2-3, is GAGVSQSPRYKVTKRGQDVALRCDPISGHVSLYWYRQALGQGPEFLTYFNYEAQQDKSGLPNDRFSAERPEGSISTLTIQRTEQRDSAMYRCASSPLAASTDTQYFGPGTRLTVL.

In the case of this clone: The same CDR3 can be traced to other DNA sequences in this sample. The rearrangement joins TRBV3-1 (or the pseudogene TRBV3-2) to TRBJ1-3; 8 positions agree with TRBD1. With 4 bases clipped from V and 0 bases from J, the junction kept 5 bases outside the gene matches. The CDR3 is 16 residues long. Germline CDR1 and CDR2: LGHDT and YNNKEL (reference sequence). The CDR3 bases are TGTGCCAGCAGCCTCGGGACAGGCGGCTCTGGAAACACCATATATTTT. It yields the protein CASSLGTGGSGNTIYF.

V and J are TRBV12-3 or TRBV12-4 and TRBJ1-5; D may be TRBD1 (5 bases). V lost 3 bases and J lost 11, with 11 bases in between. CDR3 size: 12 residues. DNA of the CDR3: TGTGCCAGCAGTTTGGGGCGGAGGGCCCAGCATTTT. It translates to CASSLGRRAQHF.

The J gene is TRBJ2-2, the V gene TRBV5-1; possible D gene TRBD2, 5 bases. The germline V and J ends were trimmed by 7 bases and 5 bases, with 15 bases remaining between them. CDR1 is SGHRS and CDR2 is YFSETQ in the germline V gene. There are 14 residues in the CDR3. CDR3 nucleotides: TGCGCCAGCGAAACTAGTATTGGGACCGGGGAGCTGTTTTTT. It encodes CASETSIGTGELFF.

The rearrangement joins TRBV5-1 to TRBJ1-5; 7 nucleotides line up with TRBD1. Germline-derived CDR1 and CDR2 are SGHRS and YFSETQ. With 5 bases clipped from V and 6 bases from J, the junction kept 8 bases outside the gene matches. The CDR3 sequence is 14 residues long. CDR3 nucleotides: TGCGCCAGCAGTGAGGGACAGAGGGGTCAGCCCCAGCATTTT. Protein product: CASSEGQRGQPQHF.

The chain couples TRBV7-9 to TRBJ2-3; 7 bases map to TRBD1. The CDR3 is 18 amino acids. CDR1 is SEHNR, CDR2 FQNEAQ, per germline (reference sequence). V was clipped by 5 bases and J by 3 bases; unmatched bases: 17. CDR3 residues: CASSLAVAGGHRTDTQYF. DNA for the CDR3: TGTGCCAGCAGCCTCGCAGTGGCAGGGGGTCATCGAACAGATACGCAGTATTTT. The full variable domain, rest sourced from reference TRBV7-9 and TRBJ2-3, is DTGVSQNPRHKITKRGQNVTFRCDPISEHNRLYWYRQTLGQGPEFLTYFQNEAQLEKSRLLSDRFSAERPKGSFSTLEIQRTEQGDSAMYLCASSLAVAGGHRTDTQYFGPGTRLTVL.

The chain carries TRBV19 and TRBJ2-2; 13 bases line up with TRBD2. Germline V lookup: CDR1 LNHDA, CDR2 SQIVND (reference sequence). The CDR3 is 16 residues long. The V gene end was trimmed by 8 bases and the J gene end by 4 bases; junction bases not matched to a gene: 7. CDR3 residues: CASGKGTSGATGELFF. The CDR3 nucleotides are TGTGCCAGTGGAAAAGGGACTAGCGGGGCCACCGGGGAGCTGTTTTTT. The entire variable domain, with the rest obtained from reference TRBV19 and TRBJ2-2, is as follows: DGGITQSPKYLFRKEGQNVTLSCEQNLNHDAMYWYRQDPGQGLRLIYYSQIVNDFQKGDIAEGYSVSREKKESFPLTVTSAQKNPTAFYLCASGKGTSGATGELFFGEGSRLTVL.

This chain connects TRBV7-2 to TRBJ1-1; TRBD1 aligns across 7 bases. The CDR3 has 18 residues. Per germline, CDR1 SGHTA and CDR2 FQGNSA. V was pared by 1 base and J by 0 bases, with 11 bases of the junction left unmatched. The CDR3, as DNA: TGTGCCAGCAGCTTAGTTGTCCAGGGGGGACTTGTGAACACTGAAGCTTTCTTT. It is translated as CASSLVVQGGLVNTEAFF.

The chain carries TRBV5-1 and TRBJ2-1, with 11 bases fitting TRBD2. The CDR3 runs 16 residues. Germline lookup yields CDR1 SGHRS and CDR2 YFSETQ. V shed 4 bases and J 7 bases; nucleotides not matched to a gene: 10. The CDR3 here is CASSNQLAGVKNEQFF. CDR3 nucleotides: TGCGCCAGCAGCAATCAACTAGCGGGAGTGAAGAATGAGCAGTTCTTC.

The rearrangement links TRBV9 to TRBJ1-4; 8 bases agree with TRBD1. Per the germline V gene, CDR1 is SGDLS and CDR2 is YYNGEE. CDR3 length: 15 amino acids. V was clipped by 3 bases and J by 7 bases; unmatched bases: 8. The CDR3 protein is CASSGAGGYGEKLFF. The CDR3 DNA reads as TGTGCCAGCAGCGGTGCAGGGGGCTACGGTGAAAAACTGTTTTTT.

The chain couples TRBV24-1 to TRBJ2-7; 9 nucleotides agree with TRBD1. V lost 4 bases and J lost 7; bases outside the gene matches: 7. Per the germline V gene, CDR1 is KGHDR and CDR2 is SFDVKD. The CDR3 is 14 amino acids. CDR3 loop: CATSEHAGTGEQYF. The DNA for the CDR3 is TGTGCCACCAGTGAGCACGCCGGGACAGGGGAGCAGTACTTC.

The V gene is TRBV10-1, the J gene TRBJ2-2; 9 bases align to TRBD1. J gave up 9 bases and V 5 bases, and 7 bases lay outside the gene matches. This CDR3 region has 14 residues. The germline V gene encodes CDR1 WNHNN and CDR2 SYGVQD (reference sequence). In DNA, the CDR3 is TGCGCCAGCAGTCCGGACAGGGGAATCAGGGAGCTGTTTTTT. The encoded protein is CASSPDRGIRELFF.

The V and J genes are TRBV19 and TRBJ1-4; 10 bases are shared with TRBD1. V gave up 5 bases and J gave up 8 bases; unmatched junction bases: 8. The germline V gene encodes CDR1 LNHDA and CDR2 SQIVND (reference sequence). This CDR3 contains 15 residues. The CDR3 coding sequence is TGTGCCAGTAGTCCAATCCCGGGACAGGGGGAAAAACTGTTTTTT. Its protein product is CASSPIPGQGEKLFF.

The rearrangement links TRBV4-1 to TRBJ2-5; TRBD2 matches at 10 bases. CDR1 and CDR2 from the germline V gene are MGHRA and YSYEKL. This CDR3 comprises 16 residues. With V trimmed by 2 bases and J by 1 base, 4 bases remained unmatched. The CDR3 here is CASSQWTSGFQETQYF. In nucleotides, the CDR3 is TGCGCCAGCAGCCAATGGACTAGCGGTTTCCAAGAGACCCAGTACTTC.

V is TRBV25-1 and J is TRBJ1-4; 8 bases agree with TRBD1. CDR1 and CDR2 (germline): MGHDK, SYGVNS. J was trimmed by 8 bases and V by 5 bases; bases with no gene match: 4. CDR3 length: 13 residues. The chain's CDR3 is CASSWTGREKLFF. CDR3 DNA sequence: TGTGCCAGCAGTTGGACAGGGAGGGAAAAACTGTTTTTT.

This chain uses TRBV3-1 (or the pseudogene TRBV3-2) with TRBJ1-3; the match to TRBD1 covers 8 bases. Germline values: CDR1 LGHDT, CDR2 YNNKEL (reference sequence). Germline trimming cut 3 bases from V and 0 bases from J; bases unmatched to any gene: 4. The CDR3 is 16 amino acids. The CDR3 DNA sequence: TGTGCCAGCAGCCAGCCCGGACAGGGCTCTGGAAACACCATATATTTT. It encodes CASSQPGQGSGNTIYF.

V is TRBV7-9 and J is TRBJ1-2, with TRBD1 identical over 7 bases. The V and J ends lost 6 bases and 1 base, in that order; junction bases with no gene match: 5. The germline CDR1 and CDR2 sequences are SEHNR and FQNEAQ (reference sequence). This CDR3 spans 14 amino acids. The DNA for the CDR3 is TGTGCCAGCAGTGACAGGGTCCGTAACTATGGCTACACCTTC. It translates to CASSDRVRNYGYTF.

The gene calls are TRBV5-1 and TRBJ1-4; the D gene is possibly TRBD1 (5 bases). There are 15 residues in the CDR3. In germline, CDR1 is SGHRS, CDR2 YFSETQ. Trimming cost V 4 bases and J 6 bases, with 16 bases left between them. For the CDR3, the DNA is TGCGCCAGCAGCCTGGGTCTCGCAGGGTATGAAAAACTGTTTTTT. It is translated as CASSLGLAGYEKLFF.

Only a few counts were recorded for this clone. This CDR3 reads CASSNRDRDEKLFF. CDR3 nucleotide sequence: TGTGCCAGCAGCAACCGGGACAGAGATGAAAAACTGTTTTTT. The chain employs TRBV21-1 and TRBJ1-4; the D call TRBD1 from the table was never checked on the DNA. TRBV21-1 is designated a pseudogene. The CDR3 is 14 amino acids.

The chain combines TRBV27 with TRBJ2-7, with D tentatively TRBD2 (5 bases). Trimming shortened V by 6 bases and J by 1 base, and 19 bases separated the two germline ends. The CDR3 spans 16 residues. The V gene's germline CDR1 is MNHEY and CDR2 SMNVEV (reference sequence). DNA for the CDR3: TGTGCCAGCAGCCGCTGGGAGCCGGCAAGGTCCTACGAGCAGTACTTC. Translating gives CASSRWEPARSYEQYF.

The CDR3 loop is CASQNRGGFAGELFF. CDR3 sequence (DNA): TGTGCCAGCCAGAACAGGGGTGGTTTTGCCGGGGAGCTGTTTTTT. The rearrangement links TRBV2 to TRBJ2-2; 7 bases match TRBD1. The CDR3 extends over 15 amino acids. CDR1 and CDR2 from the germline V gene are SNHLY and FYNNEI. Trimming cost V 8 bases and J 6 bases; bases outside gene matches: 12.

V gene TRBV27 combines with J gene TRBJ2-5, with 8 bases aligning to TRBD2. Germline V lookup: CDR1 MNHEY, CDR2 SMNVEV (reference sequence). Trimming removed 0 bases from V and 1 base from J; junction bases left unmatched: 4. This CDR3 is built from 16 residues. The CDR3 DNA reads TGTGCCAGCAGTTTATCGGGACTAGAAGGCCAAGAGACCCAGTACTTC. Translated: CASSLSGLEGQETQYF.

The chain is built from TRBV25-1 and TRBJ1-5; tentative D call: TRBD1 (6 bases). Looked up from germline, CDR1 is MGHDK and CDR2 is SYGVNS. V dropped 6 bases and J dropped 2 bases, with 8 bases sitting between them. CDR3 length equals 13 residues. This chain's CDR3 is CASRDSRNQPQHF. DNA of the CDR3: TGTGCCAGCAGGGACAGCCGCAATCAGCCCCAGCATTTT.

This chain uses TRBV6-5 with TRBJ2-3; no reliable D call. The CDR3 consists of 14 residues. The germline gives CDR1 MNHEY, CDR2 SVGAGI. V was cut by 8 bases and J by 3 bases, with 15 bases left in between. The chain's CDR3 is CASAEELRTDTQYF. The CDR3 DNA is TGTGCCAGCGCTGAGGAATTGCGGACAGATACGCAGTATTTT.

V and J are TRBV10-3 and TRBJ2-2; perhaps TRBD1 as D (5 bases). CDR3 length: 16 residues. Germline V gene sequence: CDR1 ENHRY, CDR2 SYGVKD. V lost 0 bases and J 4 bases, leaving 12 bases between the germline ends. The CDR3 loop reads CAISESQGPTTGELFF. For the CDR3, the DNA is TGTGCCATCAGTGAGTCCCAGGGCCCCACCACCGGGGAGCTGTTTTTT.

The chain joins TRBV6-1 to TRBJ2-7; D might be TRBD2 (5 bases). Germline V CDR1 and CDR2: MNHNS, SASEGT. CDR3 size: 13 residues. V dropped 1 base and J dropped 6 bases, with 10 bases sitting between them. Here the CDR3 reads CASSEGTYAEQYF. CDR3 in DNA: TGTGCCAGCAGTGAAGGGACTTACGCCGAGCAGTACTTC.